This T cell receptor (beta chain) derives from a study of control samples from healthy donors and cancer patients. This clone came up a few times. V shed 6 bases and J shed 4 bases, with 13 bases lying between them. The CDR3 totals 14 residues. Per the germline V gene, CDR1 is MDHEN and CDR2 is SYDVKM. The assay was immunoSEQ multiplex PCR, and TCRdb's table has in-frame clones only and misses some. In the table there are some 250,000 clones, around 79% of which are singletons. This receptor was taken from a woman aged 55-75 years with lung cancer. The material sequenced was PBMCs. The rearrangement joins TRBV28 to TRBJ1-5; maybe TRBD1 (5 bases). The DNA of the CDR3 is TGTGCCAGCAGCCAACGGGGACCGAATCAGCCCCAGCATTTT. Residues: CASSQRGPNQPQHF.